The 25 T cell receptor beta chains in this list originate from one sample, sequenced in a study of shared clonotypes between healthy human individuals. Sequencing was performed with immunoSEQ multiplex PCR; in TCRdb, only in-frame clones are kept and a portion is missing. The sample carries about 530,000 clones, over 75% recorded once. The sample taken for sequencing was PBMCs. The receptor source for this set is a woman in her thirties or forties in good health. Some clones in this sample may be carry-over from other donors' samples.

V gene TRBV7-6 combines with J gene TRBJ1-1; D gene unclear. Trimming shortened V by 6 bases and J by 2 bases, and 10 bases separated the two germline ends. This CDR3 is 13 amino acids long. Germline loops: CDR1 SGHVS, CDR2 FNYEAQ. This CDR3 reads CASSQRGNTEAFF. In DNA form, the CDR3 reads TGTGCCAGCAGTCAACGGGGAAACACTGAAGCTTTCTTT.

This rearrangement joins TRBV7-2 to TRBJ2-3; 10 positions agree with TRBD2. Looked up from germline, CDR1 is SGHTA and CDR2 is FQGNSA. With 5 bases clipped from V and 9 bases from J, the junction kept 14 bases outside the gene matches. The CDR3 has 16 residues. The CDR3 region is CASSIGTSVWLSTQYF. The CDR3 bases are TGTGCCAGCAGCATCGGGACTAGCGTCTGGCTAAGCACGCAGTATTTT. Together with reference TRBV7-2 and TRBJ2-3, the CDR3 gives the full variable domain: GAGVSQSPSNKVTEKGKDVELRCDPISGHTALYWYRQSLGQGLEFLIYFQGNSAPDKSGLPSDRFSAERTGGSVSTLTIQRTQQEDSAVYLCASSIGTSVWLSTQYFGPGTRLTVL.

This clone was picked up many times. The V call is TRBV6-1, the J call TRBJ2-2, with TRBD2 as a possible D gene (6 bases). The CDR3 covers 15 residues. CDR1 and CDR2 (germline): MNHNS, SASEGT. The V gene lost 1 base and the J gene lost 4 bases, with 10 bases spanning the gap. The CDR3 region is CASSEVGGITGELFF. CDR3 nucleotides: TGTGCCAGCAGTGAAGTTGGAGGGATCACCGGGGAGCTGTTTTTT.

The chain joins TRBV28 to TRBJ1-5; weak D call: TRBD1 (5 bases). This CDR3 has 14 amino acids. Trimming took off 10 bases at V and 6 bases at J, with 19 bases between the two ends. Germline values: CDR1 MDHEN, CDR2 SYDVKM. The CDR3 DNA follows: TGTGCCACCAGCAGGATGGGGCTTGGTCAGCCCCAGCATTTT. Its protein is CATSRMGLGQPQHF.

The chain combines TRBV7-3 with TRBJ2-7, with D maybe TRBD2 (5 bases). The germline V and J ends were trimmed by 5 bases and 0 bases, with 14 bases remaining between them. The CDR3 sequence is 15 residues long. CDR1 and CDR2 from the germline V gene are SGHTA and FQGTGA. The DNA of the CDR3 is TGTGCCAGCAGCCCCCAAGGAGGTGGCTCCTACGAGCAGTACTTC. Translating gives CASSPQGGGSYEQYF.

The gene calls are TRBV11-2 and TRBJ1-1; D gene ambiguous. CDR1 and CDR2 (germline): SGHAT, FQNNGV. Trimming left V 2 bases short and J 5 bases short, with 12 bases between. CDR3 length equals 14 residues. CDR3 sequence (DNA): TGTGCCAGCAGCTTAACTGGGGTAAGGACTGAAGCTTTCTTT. Encoded protein: CASSLTGVRTEAFF.

This clone showed up many times. Other nucleotide sequences from this sample produce the same CDR3. This chain links TRBV9 with TRBJ1-1; D may be TRBD1 (5 bases). The V gene lost 3 bases and the J gene lost 5 bases, with 11 bases spanning the gap. Germline assignment: CDR1 SGDLS and CDR2 YYNGEE. The CDR3 contains 13 residues. The CDR3 spells CASSAGTGTEAFF. DNA for the CDR3: TGTGCCAGCAGCGCGGGGACTGGAACTGAAGCTTTCTTT. The full variable domain, its missing parts supplied by reference TRBV9 and TRBJ1-1, is DSGVTQTPKHLITATGQRVTLRCSPRSGDLSVYWYQQSLDQGLQFLIQYYNGEERAKGNILERFSAQQFPDLHSELNLSSLELGDSALYFCASSAGTGTEAFFGQGTRLTVV.

V and J are TRBV7-2 and TRBJ1-4; 9 bases align to TRBD1. CDR1 is SGHTA, CDR2 FQGNSA, per germline. V shed 5 bases, J shed 5 bases, and the junction held 3 bases outside the gene matches. The length of the CDR3 is 14 residues. Here the CDR3 DNA reads TGTGCCAGCAGCACCGACAGGGGGAATGAAAAACTGTTTTTT. Translation: CASSTDRGNEKLFF. Full variable domain (rest looked up from reference TRBV7-2 and TRBJ1-4): GAGVSQSPSNKVTEKGKDVELRCDPISGHTALYWYRQSLGQGLEFLIYFQGNSAPDKSGLPSDRFSAERTGGSVSTLTIQRTQQEDSAVYLCASSTDRGNEKLFFGSGTQLSVL.

This clone was counted only a few times. The J gene is TRBJ1-4, the V gene TRBV18; D uncertain. The V end lost 0 bases, the J end lost 5 bases, and 10 bases lay between the germline ends. The CDR3 spans 15 residues. The germline V gene has CDR1 KGHSH and CDR2 LQKENI. The CDR3 is CASSPPEAANEKLFF. The CDR3 DNA is TGTGCCAGCTCACCACCGGAGGCAGCAAATGAAAAACTGTTTTTT. Drawing the rest from reference TRBV18 and TRBJ1-4, the complete variable domain is NAGVMQNPRHLVRRRGQEARLRCSPMKGHSHVYWYRQLPEEGLKFMVYLQKENIIDESGMPKERFSAEFPKEGPSILRIQQVVRGDSAAYFCASSPPEAANEKLFFGSGTQLSVL.

With regard to this clone: This same CDR3 is encoded by further DNA sequences in the sample. This sequence joins TRBV27 and TRBJ1-2; D is ambiguous. Deletions cut 0 bases from V and 4 bases from J, with 6 bases between. In germline, CDR1 is MNHEY, CDR2 SMNVEV (reference sequence). CDR3 length: 13 residues. The CDR3 nucleotides are TGTGCCAGCAGTTTATCAGGGAGCTATGGCTACACCTTC. Translation gives CASSLSGSYGYTF.

This clone was counted only a few times. This chain joins TRBV5-6 and TRBJ2-1, with 13 bases that match TRBD2. The V gene end was trimmed by 0 bases and the J gene end by 2 bases; junction bases not matched to a gene: 8. The CDR3 covers 19 residues. Germline-derived CDR1 and CDR2 are SGHDT and YYEEEE. The CDR3, as DNA: TGTGCCAGCAGCTTGGTACTAGCGGGAGGGCCAAGGACCTACAATGAGCAGTTCTTC. It is translated as CASSLVLAGGPRTYNEQFF.

This chain uses TRBV2 with TRBJ1-4; perhaps TRBD1 as D (6 bases). Germline CDR1 SNHLY, CDR2 FYNNEI. The CDR3 spans 16 residues. Trimming took 5 bases from V and 0 from J, leaving 13 bases between them. CDR3 DNA sequence: TGTGCCAGCAGTACGACAGGATGGGCAACTAATGAAAAACTGTTTTTT. Translation gives CASSTTGWATNEKLFF.

This clone was observed a handful of times. The V call is TRBV6-6, the J call TRBJ1-1; no definite D call. V gave up 5 bases and J gave up 8 bases, with 12 bases separating them. CDR1 MNHNY and CDR2 SVGAGI come from the germline V gene (reference sequence). This CDR3 region has 12 residues. CDR3 residues: CASSGPGPEAFF. Here the CDR3 DNA reads TGTGCCAGCAGTGGACCGGGTCCGGAAGCTTTCTTT.

The chain combines TRBV5-1 with TRBJ2-1; D is unclear. Germline loops: CDR1 SGHRS, CDR2 YFSETQ. V dropped 4 bases and J dropped 4 bases, with 9 bases sitting between them. The CDR3 is 13 residues long. Written as DNA, the CDR3 is TGCGCCAGCAGCCCTGTTGGGTACAATGAGCAGTTCTTC. Its translation: CASSPVGYNEQFF.

The chain has TRBV28 and TRBJ2-5, with 12 bases identical to TRBD2. The CDR3 is 16 residues long. Germline V gene lookup returns CDR1 MDHEN and CDR2 SYDVKM. With V trimmed by 4 bases and J by 2 bases, 5 bases remained unmatched. The CDR3 spells CASSSASGRVQETQYF. The CDR3 DNA is TGTGCCAGCAGTTCCGCTAGCGGGAGGGTGCAAGAGACCCAGTACTTC.

This chain uses TRBV5-8 with TRBJ2-5; TRBD2 is a possible D gene (6 bases). The V and J ends lost 0 bases and 4 bases respectively, with 16 bases between them. The CDR3 has 16 amino acids. Germline CDR1 is SGHTS and CDR2 is YDEGEE. The CDR3 DNA reads TGTGCCAGCAGCTTGGTCGGAACGGGAGTAGGAGAGACCCAGTACTTC. This gives the protein CASSLVGTGVGETQYF.

The rearrangement joins TRBV28 to TRBJ2-7; 11 bases align to TRBD1. In germline, CDR1 is MDHEN, CDR2 SYDVKM. V was pared by 5 bases and J by 0 bases, with 9 bases of the junction left unmatched. The CDR3 has 17 residues. DNA of the CDR3: TGTGCCAGCAGTGCTCCCCTTGGACAGGGGGCCTCCTACGAGCAGTACTTC. It codes for CASSAPLGQGASYEQYF.

The rearrangement links TRBV29-1 to TRBJ2-1; D is undetermined. Germline assignment: CDR1 SQVTM and CDR2 ANQGSEA. The CDR3 consists of 13 residues. V was shortened by 2 bases and J by 2 bases, with 7 bases between the two germline ends. DNA of the CDR3: TGCAGCGTTGAAAGCCCCACCTACAATGAGCAGTTCTTC. Translating gives CSVESPTYNEQFF.

This clone was detected only once. The chain joins TRBV6-1 to TRBJ2-7, with a tentative D call TRBD2 (5 bases). The CDR3 is 13 amino acids. With 7 bases removed from V and 8 bases from J, the gap between germline ends came to 18 bases. Germline V gene sequence: CDR1 MNHNS, CDR2 SASEGT. The CDR3 sequence is CASISEGVGKQYF. CDR3 nucleotides: TGTGCCAGCATCTCTGAGGGAGTGGGCAAGCAGTACTTC.

This CDR3 is CASSDGAGGSYEQYF. The CDR3 nucleotides are TGTGCCAGCAGTGACGGGGCGGGGGGATCCTACGAGCAGTACTTC. V and J are TRBV6-1 and TRBJ2-7; 8 bases match TRBD2. The CDR3 covers 15 residues. V shed 3 bases, J shed 1 base, and the junction held 5 bases outside the gene matches. In germline, CDR1 is MNHNS, CDR2 SASEGT.

With regard to this clone: Other DNA sequences in the same sample also yield this CDR3. The rearrangement uses TRBV7-2 and TRBJ1-5, with D possibly being TRBD1 (6 bases). Germline lookup yields CDR1 SGHTA and CDR2 FQGNSA. The length of the CDR3 is 14 residues. Trimming cost V 1 base and J 6 bases, with 10 bases left between them. CDR3 DNA: TGTGCCAGCAGCTTAGTGGGGGCGGGTCAGCCCCAGCATTTT. As protein: CASSLVGAGQPQHF.

The gene calls are TRBV18 and TRBJ1-3; no reliable D call. Trimming removed 2 bases at V and 0 bases at J, with 2 bases between. The length of the CDR3 is 13 residues. The germline CDR1 and CDR2 sequences are KGHSH and LQKENI. CDR3 coding DNA: TGTGCCAGCTCACCAAGCTCTGGAAACACCATATATTTT. Translated, it gives CASSPSSGNTIYF.

This clone was picked up a small number of times. CDR3: CASSLWGSSTDTQYF. DNA of the CDR3: TGTGCCAGCAGTTTATGGGGGTCTAGCACAGATACGCAGTATTTT. J is TRBJ2-3 and V is TRBV28; D not resolved. Germline V lookup: CDR1 MDHEN, CDR2 SYDVKM. The V and J ends lost 0 bases and 0 bases respectively, with 7 bases between them. The CDR3 length is 15 residues.

V is TRBV4-1 and J is TRBJ1-5; D is uncertain. The CDR3 spans 15 residues. The germline CDR1 and CDR2 sequences are MGHRA and YSYEKL. Trimming removed 0 bases at V and 3 bases at J, with 9 bases between. The CDR3 nucleotides are TGCGCCAGCAGCCAAGATGGGCAGCTCAATCAGCCCCAGCATTTT. Amino acid sequence: CASSQDGQLNQPQHF.

This chain joins TRBV4-2 and TRBJ2-3; 10 bases line up with TRBD2. V was clipped by 0 bases and J by 1 base; unmatched bases: 10. CDR1 is LGHNA and CDR2 is YNFKEQ in the germline V gene. There are 19 residues in the CDR3. As DNA, the CDR3 is TGTGCCAGCAGCCAAGAGGGCCTAGCGGGAGTGGGGGGCACAGATACGCAGTATTTT. Translated: CASSQEGLAGVGGTDTQYF.